This TCR beta chain comes out of a study of cytomegalovirus exposure and HLA in healthy donors. The PCR employed 60 Vbeta primers together with 13 Jbeta primers. Method: immunoSEQ multiplex PCR; TCRdb's copy keeps in-frame clones and lacks some. The sample records 110,000 to 150,000 clones, about four fifths being singletons. CDR1 and CDR2 (germline): MNHNS, SASEGT. Trimming stripped 5 bases from V and 15 bases from J, with 23 bases between. The CDR3 covers 14 residues. Material for sequencing was PBMCs. The V call is TRBV6-1, the J call TRBJ1-5; a weak D match, TRBD1 (5 bases). This receptor was obtained from a woman between 40 and 55 years old in good health and CMV-seropositive. The CDR3 DNA follows: TGTGCCAGCAGTCCACCAGGTGCCAGGGTCTCTGGGCATTTT. This sequence encodes CASSPPGARVSGHF.